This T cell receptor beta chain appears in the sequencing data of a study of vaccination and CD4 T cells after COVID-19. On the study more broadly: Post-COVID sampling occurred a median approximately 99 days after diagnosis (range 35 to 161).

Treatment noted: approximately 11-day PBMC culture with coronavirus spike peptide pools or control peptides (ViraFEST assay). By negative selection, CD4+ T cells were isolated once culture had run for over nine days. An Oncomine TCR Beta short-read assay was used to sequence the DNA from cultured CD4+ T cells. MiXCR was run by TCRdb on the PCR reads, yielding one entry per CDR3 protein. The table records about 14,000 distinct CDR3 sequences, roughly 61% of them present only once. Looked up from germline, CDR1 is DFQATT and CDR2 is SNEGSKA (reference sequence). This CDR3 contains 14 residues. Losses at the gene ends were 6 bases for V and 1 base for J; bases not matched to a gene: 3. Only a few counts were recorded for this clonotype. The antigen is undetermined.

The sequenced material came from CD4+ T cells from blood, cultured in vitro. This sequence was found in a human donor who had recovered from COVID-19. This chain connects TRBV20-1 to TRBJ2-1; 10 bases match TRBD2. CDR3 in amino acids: CSARGLASYNEQFF. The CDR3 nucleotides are TGCAGTGCCCGGGGACTAGCGTCCTACAATGAGCAGTTCTTC.